This entry lists 26 T cell receptor beta chains sequenced from one sample in a study of OX40 agonist ivuxolimab in advanced cancers. Data came from immunoSEQ multiplex PCR; TCRdb stores just in-frame clones and leaves some out. The data contain approximately 100,000 clones, approximately 84% of them singletons. The source was CD4+ or CD8+ T cells sorted from blood, collected in a trial of the OX40 agonist ivuxolimab. The receptor set was obtained from an adult with an advanced solid tumor such as melanoma, head and neck, liver or kidney cancer.

The chain recombines TRBV19 with TRBJ1-4, with a weak D call TRBD1 (5 bases). Looked up from germline, CDR1 is LNHDA and CDR2 is SQIVND (reference sequence). The CDR3 runs 17 residues. V was cut by 6 bases and J by 3 bases, with 20 bases left in between. CDR3 in amino acids: CASRNQGGTGSNEKLFF. The DNA of the CDR3 is TGTGCCAGTAGAAACCAAGGAGGGACGGGATCTAATGAAAAACTGTTTTTT.

The J gene is TRBJ1-2, the V gene TRBV2, with D unresolved. Trimming stripped 6 bases from V and 2 bases from J, with 13 bases between. CDR3 size: 14 residues. The germline V gene has CDR1 SNHLY and CDR2 FYNNEI. The CDR3 loop is CASRGETENYGYTF. Here the CDR3 DNA reads TGTGCCAGCAGGGGAGAGACGGAAAACTATGGCTACACCTTC. Variable domain in full (rest from reference TRBV2 and TRBJ1-2): EPEVTQTPSHQVTQMGQEVILRCVPISNHLYFYWYRQILGQKVEFLVSFYNNEISEKSEIFDDQFSVERPDGSNFTLKIRSTKLEDSAMYFCASRGETENYGYTFGSGTRLTVV.

The V and J genes are TRBV7-6 and TRBJ1-1, with D uncertain. The CDR3 extends over 13 amino acids. Per germline, CDR1 SGHVS and CDR2 FNYEAQ. V dropped 3 bases and J dropped 1 base, with 6 bases sitting between them. The CDR3 region has the DNA TGTGCCAGCAGCTTGAGTAGGAACACTGAAGCTTTCTTT. This codes for CASSLSRNTEAFF.

The gene calls are TRBV10-1 and TRBJ2-5, with no clear D. The J call may be incorrect, as the DNA end agrees better with TRBJ2-7. Germline values: CDR1 WNHNN, CDR2 SYGVQD (reference sequence). The CDR3 spans 12 residues. CDR3 sequence (DNA): TGCGCCAGCAGTGAGTCGGGATACGAGCAGTACTTC. This gives the protein CASSESGYEQYF.

This clone occurred once. The CDR3 region has the DNA TGTGCCAGCAGTTACGAGGGGGCAGCGGCAAACATTCAGTACTTC. This encodes CASSYEGAAANIQYF. V is TRBV6-6 and J is TRBJ2-4; 7 bases match TRBD1. The CDR3 is made up of 15 amino acids. J was trimmed by 6 bases and V by 2 bases; bases with no gene match: 7. Germline CDR1 reads MNHNY; CDR2 reads SVGAGI (reference sequence).

This chain connects TRBV7-6 to TRBJ2-5; D is perhaps TRBD1 (5 bases). Germline CDR1 and CDR2: SGHVS and FNYEAQ. V lost 4 bases, J lost 2 bases, and 14 bases lay in between. The length of the CDR3 is 15 residues. CDR3 sequence (DNA): TGTGCCAGCAGCTCACAGGCTTTAAGGCAAGAGACCCAGTACTTC. Its translation is CASSSQALRQETQYF.

This chain links TRBV14 with TRBJ2-2; D might be TRBD2 (5 bases). Germline V gene data show CDR1 as SGHDN and CDR2 as FVKESK. The V gene lost 1 base and the J gene lost 4 bases, with 10 bases spanning the gap. The CDR3 extends over 15 amino acids. The CDR3 DNA follows: TGTGCCAGCAGCCAAGGTCAGGCGGGCACCGGGGAGCTGTTTTTT. Its translation is CASSQGQAGTGELFF.

The chain couples TRBV5-6 to TRBJ1-2; D unclear. This CDR3 region has 14 residues. The V gene's germline CDR1 is SGHDT and CDR2 YYEEEE. V lost 3 bases, J lost 2 bases, and 11 bases lay in between. DNA of the CDR3: TGTGCCAGCAGCTCCGGGATAGCGAACTATGGCTACACCTTC. It specifies CASSSGIANYGYTF.

The chain uses TRBV27 and TRBJ1-5; weak D call: TRBD1 (5 bases). Germline V lookup: CDR1 MNHEY, CDR2 SMNVEV (reference sequence). V lost 2 bases and J 4 bases, leaving 18 bases between the germline ends. The CDR3 has 17 residues. CDR3 region: CASSLNRGDARNQPQHF. CDR3 bases: TGTGCCAGCAGTTTAAATCGTGGGGACGCTCGAAATCAGCCCCAGCATTTT.

This rearrangement joins TRBV5-6 to TRBJ2-3; 12 bases are shared with TRBD2. The CDR3 spans 16 residues. The germline V gene has CDR1 SGHDT and CDR2 YYEEEE. With 2 bases clipped from V and 1 base from J, the junction kept 2 bases outside the gene matches. CDR3 coding DNA: TGTGCCAGCAGCTTTGGACTAGCGGGGCGCACAGATACGCAGTATTTT. The encoded protein is CASSFGLAGRTDTQYF.

The rearrangement links TRBV29-1 to TRBJ2-7; 7 bases map to TRBD2. This CDR3 spans 12 amino acids. Looked up from germline, CDR1 is SQVTM and CDR2 is ANQGSEA. V trimming: 5 bases; J trimming: 5 bases; junction bases outside the gene matches: 6. Written as DNA, the CDR3 is TGCAGCGTTTACGGGGGGAGCAACGAGCAGTACTTC. Translation: CSVYGGSNEQYF.

This clone appeared many times. This sequence joins TRBV7-9 and TRBJ1-3, with D perhaps TRBD1 (6 bases). V lost 3 bases and J 7 bases, leaving 13 bases between the germline ends. The length of the CDR3 is 14 residues. Per the germline V gene, CDR1 is SEHNR and CDR2 is FQNEAQ (reference sequence). Here the CDR3 reads CASSFSQGPNTIYF. The CDR3 DNA reads as TGTGCCAGCAGCTTTTCACAGGGTCCCAACACCATATATTTT.

The chain joins TRBV15 to TRBJ1-4; D remains ambiguous. CDR3 length: 14 amino acids. V was pared by 6 bases and J by 0 bases, with 8 bases between. Germline assignment: CDR1 LNHNV and CDR2 YYDKDF (reference sequence). CDR3 region: CATRELATNEKLFF. CDR3 sequence (DNA): TGTGCCACCAGAGAACTTGCAACTAATGAAAAACTGTTTTTT.

CDR3 sequence reads: CASSRDRVGEQFF. The DNA of the CDR3 is TGTGCCAGTAGCCGGGACAGGGTGGGTGAGCAGTTCTTC. This chain uses TRBV19 with TRBJ2-1; 9 nucleotides agree with TRBD1. V dropped 6 bases and J dropped 9; count of bases not matched to a gene: 6. The CDR3 runs to 13 residues. From germline, CDR1 is LNHDA and CDR2 SQIVND (reference sequence).

This rearrangement joins TRBV2 to TRBJ2-3, with TRBD2 identical over 7 bases. The CDR3 sequence is 15 residues long. V was pared by 4 bases and J by 0 bases, with 4 bases of the junction left unmatched. In germline, CDR1 is SNHLY, CDR2 FYNNEI. Here the CDR3 DNA reads TGTGCCAGCAGTGTCAGCGGGGCGAGCACAGATACGCAGTATTTT. The encoded protein is CASSVSGASTDTQYF.

This chain connects TRBV11-2 to TRBJ2-3, with a weak D call TRBD1 (6 bases). This CDR3 contains 13 residues. Trimming shortened V by 5 bases and J by 4 bases, and 10 bases separated the two germline ends. CDR1 and CDR2 (germline): SGHAT, FQNNGV. CDR3 DNA sequence: TGTGCCAGCAGCCCAGGGGCGGCAGATACGCAGTATTTT. Translation gives CASSPGAADTQYF.

The chain couples TRBV5-1 to TRBJ2-5; maybe TRBD1 (5 bases). This CDR3 contains 15 residues. V lost 0 bases, J lost 4 bases, and 13 bases lay in between. CDR1 SGHRS and CDR2 YFSETQ come from the germline V gene. The CDR3 DNA follows: TGCGCCAGCAGCTTGGAGGGGTCAGGTCGAGAGACCCAGTACTTC. Protein product: CASSLEGSGRETQYF.

V usage is TRBV9 and J usage is TRBJ2-3; 10 bases match TRBD2. The CDR3 has 15 amino acids. CDR1 and CDR2 from the germline V gene are SGDLS and YYNGEE. Trimming cost V 2 bases and J 4 bases; bases outside gene matches: 4. CDR3 DNA: TGTGCCAGCAGCGTGAGCGGGGGGGGGTCAGATACGCAGTATTTT. This codes for CASSVSGGGSDTQYF.

This clone was seen only once. This chain uses TRBV4-3 with TRBJ2-1; 8 bases map to TRBD2. Germline CDR1 reads LGHNA; CDR2 reads YSLEER. CDR3 length equals 18 residues. V dropped 0 bases and J dropped 0; count of bases not matched to a gene: 7. The CDR3 nucleotides are TGCGCCAGCAGCCAAGATCCAACCGGGGGGGCCTCCTACAATGAGCAGTTCTTC. It encodes CASSQDPTGGASYNEQFF.

The rearrangement links TRBV6-5 to TRBJ1-4; unclear D gene. Germline V gene sequence: CDR1 MNHEY, CDR2 SVGAGI. This CDR3 comprises 11 residues. V shed 3 bases and J shed 12 bases, with 8 bases lying between them. The CDR3 DNA sequence: TGTGCCAGCAGTTATCGGGGTGAACTGTTTTTT. It codes for CASSYRGELFF.

The J gene is TRBJ2-2, the V gene TRBV19; possible D gene TRBD1, 5 bases. Trimming cost V 4 bases and J 3 bases, with 12 bases left between them. Germline V gives CDR1 LNHDA, CDR2 SQIVND (reference sequence). The CDR3 runs to 15 residues. The CDR3 region is CASSRQGLHTGELFF. CDR3 nucleotides: TGTGCCAGTAGTAGGCAGGGTCTGCACACCGGGGAGCTGTTTTTT.

The V call is TRBV20-1, the J call TRBJ2-3; 9 bases line up with TRBD2. Germline V lookup: CDR1 DFQATT, CDR2 SNEGSKA (reference sequence). The CDR3 is made up of 11 amino acids. V was pared by 7 bases and J by 9 bases, with 5 bases of the junction left unmatched. The CDR3 sequence is CSVLAGGTQYF. CDR3 DNA: TGCAGTGTACTAGCGGGTGGAACGCAGTATTTT.

The genes are TRBV15 and TRBJ2-5; D gene uncertain. Germline V gene data show CDR1 as LNHNV and CDR2 as YYDKDF (reference sequence). V was clipped by 1 base and J by 2 bases, with 8 bases between them. This CDR3 is 14 amino acids long. This CDR3 is CATSRVGQQETQYF. CDR3 bases: TGTGCCACCAGCAGAGTTGGGCAGCAAGAGACCCAGTACTTC.

The chain is built from TRBV6-6 and TRBJ2-7, with 8 bases aligning to TRBD1. The J segment lost 5 bases and the V segment lost 5 bases, leaving 14 bases of the junction unmatched. The germline V gene has CDR1 MNHNY and CDR2 SVGAGI (reference sequence). This CDR3 contains 16 residues. CDR3 nucleotide sequence: TGTGCCAGCAGTACCTGGACAGGGAGTTTCACAAACGAGCAGTACTTC. Protein product: CASSTWTGSFTNEQYF.

CDR3 residues: CASSLALTSGDNEQFF. The CDR3 DNA reads as TGTGCCAGCAGCTTAGCCCTTACTAGCGGTGACAATGAGCAGTTCTTC. J is TRBJ2-1 and V is TRBV11-2, with TRBD2 matching 8 bases. Germline assignment: CDR1 SGHAT and CDR2 FQNNGV. Germline trimming cut 1 base from V and 5 bases from J; bases unmatched to any gene: 7. The CDR3 covers 16 residues.

This clone was counted a few times. The genes are TRBV5-8 and TRBJ1-2; no clear D gene. Germline-derived CDR1 and CDR2 are SGHTS and YDEGEE. Trimming pared 0 bases from V and 7 bases from J, leaving 16 bases between. The CDR3 spans 15 residues. The CDR3 reads CASSLVLEGRIGYTF. Here the CDR3 DNA reads TGTGCCAGCAGCTTGGTCCTCGAAGGGCGGATTGGCTACACCTTC.